What follows are 8 T cell receptor beta chains derived from one specimen sequenced in a study of T cell responses to AZD1222 COVID-19 vaccine. Using immunoSEQ multiplex PCR, the repertoire was profiled, and TCRdb retains in-frame clones only, with some absent. The table has about 87,000 clones, around 87% seen once. The specimen comprised peripheral blood, sampled on day 0 of AZD1222 vaccination. Receptor source: an adult in good health.

The V gene is TRBV5-6, the J gene TRBJ1-1, with 9 nucleotides matching TRBD1. J gave up 6 bases and V 4 bases, and 10 bases lay outside the gene matches. This CDR3 region has 15 residues. The germline V gene has CDR1 SGHDT and CDR2 YYEEEE. The CDR3 DNA sequence: TGTGCCAGCAGCGCTCTTCCCCGGACAGGGGCTGAAGCTTTCTTT. This encodes CASSALPRTGAEAFF.

V usage is TRBV25-1 and J usage is TRBJ1-5; D is uncertain. The CDR3 is made up of 16 amino acids. CDR1 and CDR2 from the germline V gene are MGHDK and SYGVNS. Trimming removed 4 bases from V and 4 bases from J, with 17 bases in between. CDR3 DNA sequence: TGTGCCAGCAGTGGGAGGGAGGATTTACTAAATCAGCCCCAGCATTTT. Protein product: CASSGREDLLNQPQHF.

CDR3: CASSLNTGVYNEQFF. CDR3 in DNA: TGCGCCAGCAGCTTGAATACGGGGGTTTACAATGAGCAGTTCTTC. The genes are TRBV5-1 and TRBJ2-1; weak D call: TRBD2 (6 bases). V was shortened by 1 base and J by 4 bases, with 12 bases between the two germline ends. Germline loops: CDR1 SGHRS, CDR2 YFSETQ. CDR3 size: 15 residues.

This clone was detected a few times. V usage is TRBV7-2 and J usage is TRBJ2-7; possible D gene TRBD2, 6 bases. V gave up 3 bases and J gave up 2 bases, with 17 bases separating them. The germline V gene has CDR1 SGHTA and CDR2 FQGNSA. This CDR3 has 16 residues. The CDR3 loop is CASSLTGEAGAYEQYF. CDR3 in DNA: TGTGCCAGCAGCTTGACTGGGGAGGCTGGCGCCTACGAGCAGTACTTC.

The CDR3 DNA reads TGTGCCAGTAGTATTTCAGGGGTCCAAGAGACCCAGTACTTC. It codes for CASSISGVQETQYF. The V and J genes are TRBV19 and TRBJ2-5; D is perhaps TRBD1 (6 bases). Germline values: CDR1 LNHDA, CDR2 SQIVND (reference sequence). The CDR3 extends over 14 amino acids. Trimming left V 3 bases short and J 1 base short, with 9 bases between.

The rearrangement uses TRBV14 and TRBJ2-1, with D possibly matching TRBD1 (6 bases). Looked up from germline, CDR1 is SGHDN and CDR2 is FVKESK. CDR3 length: 14 amino acids. The V end was cut by 6 bases, the J end by 5 bases, with 14 bases between. CDR3 amino acids: CASSRPPGDNEQFF. The DNA of the CDR3 is TGTGCCAGCAGTCGCCCCCCAGGGGACAATGAGCAGTTCTTC. Variable domain in full (rest from reference TRBV14 and TRBJ2-1): EAGVTQFPSHSVIEKGQTVTLRCDPISGHDNLYWYRRVMGKEIKFLLHFVKESKQDESGMPNNRFLAERTGGTYSTLKVQPAELEDSGVYFCASSRPPGDNEQFFGPGTRLTVL.

The rearrangement uses TRBV5-4 and TRBJ2-2, with TRBD1 as a possible D gene (6 bases). This CDR3 is built from 15 residues. The germline V and J ends were trimmed by 4 bases and 4 bases, with 14 bases remaining between them. Germline lookup yields CDR1 SGHNT and CDR2 YYREEE (reference sequence). CDR3 region: CASSLGGTPTGELFF. In nucleotides, the CDR3 is TGTGCCAGCAGCCTAGGGGGTACTCCCACCGGGGAGCTGTTTTTT.

The chain employs TRBV7-9 and TRBJ1-2; D is perhaps TRBD1 (6 bases). This CDR3 is built from 14 residues. CDR1 and CDR2 from the germline V gene are SEHNR and FQNEAQ (reference sequence). Trimming removed 3 bases from V and 7 bases from J, with 15 bases in between. CDR3 sequence reads: CASSFAGAVAGYTF. The DNA for the CDR3 is TGTGCCAGCAGCTTTGCAGGGGCTGTGGCTGGCTACACCTTC.